This TCR beta chain emerged from a study of OX40 agonist ivuxolimab in advanced cancers. Across the study: Given to patients was ivuxolimab, an agonistic anti-OX40 (CD134) antibody. Cohort: about 80% men, mean age approximately 66, aged about 23 to 80.

From germline, CDR1 is SGDLS and CDR2 YYNGEE. Trimming took 0 bases from V and 5 from J, leaving 8 bases between them. The CDR3 totals 14 residues. The repertoire was sequenced with immunoSEQ multiplex PCR; TCRdb's copy has only in-frame clones and lacks some. The sample yields approximately 70,000 clones, around 83% seen once. V and J are TRBV9 and TRBJ2-2; no clear D. The sequencing used CD4+ or CD8+ T cells sorted from blood, collected in a trial of the OX40 agonist ivuxolimab. This clonotype originated in an adult with an advanced solid tumor such as melanoma, head and neck, liver or kidney cancer. CDR3 nucleotides: TGTGCCAGCAGCGTAGTGATGGGGACCGGGGAGCTGTTTTTT. As protein: CASSVVMGTGELFF.